This T cell receptor (beta chain) was captured by sequencing in a study of blood T cell repertoires in COVID-19. The protocol was immunoSEQ multiplex PCR, while the TCRdb copy is restricted to in-frame clones and leaves out a portion. The top ten clones hold about 2.6% of a sample with 140,000 or so clones, roughly 81% of them seen once. There are 13 residues in the CDR3. Trimming took 5 bases from V and 0 from J, leaving 7 bases between them. In germline, CDR1 is MNHEY, CDR2 SMNVEV (reference sequence). This receptor was taken from a human donor with acute or convalescent COVID-19. The donor label of this sample is uncertain. The chain joins TRBV27 to TRBJ2-5, with D hard to call. The sample was peripheral blood. CDR3 in amino acids: CASSAHNQETQYF. The CDR3 coding sequence is TGTGCCAGCAGTGCCCACAACCAAGAGACCCAGTACTTC.